Listed here are 4 T cell receptor beta chains from one sample, sequenced in a study of T cells in Graves' hyperthyroidism and ophthalmopathy. Authors of the study amplified TCR beta CDR3 regions from RNA transcripts. An initial round of RT-PCR targeting the TCR CDR3 relied on the HTBI primer set. TCRdb reprocessed the multiplex PCR reads via MiXCR and lists one record per CDR3 protein. The table shows approximately 510,000 distinct CDR3 sequences, with 46% occurring only once. Sequencing used peripheral blood or thyroid tissue (not recorded which). The receptors originated from an adult woman with Graves' disease, either hyperthyroidism or ophthalmopathy (not recorded which).

In this sample, this clonotype turned up many times. The chain links TRBV20-1 to TRBJ2-2; TRBD2 aligns across 9 bases. V was pared by 3 bases and J by 5 bases, with 7 bases of the junction left unmatched. Germline V gene lookup returns CDR1 DFQATT and CDR2 SNEGSKA (reference sequence). The CDR3 has 15 residues. The CDR3 nucleotides read TGCAGTGCTAGTGATAGCGGGAGTTGGACCGGGGAGCTGTTTTTT. Translating it yields CSASDSGSWTGELFF.

This clonotype was picked up many times. J is TRBJ1-2 and V is TRBV4-1; weak D call: TRBD1 (5 bases). V lost 1 base, J lost 8 bases, and 11 bases lay in between. Per germline, CDR1 MGHRA and CDR2 YSYEKL. The CDR3 runs to 13 residues. The CDR3 region is CASSQVKGQGYTF. The CDR3 DNA reads TGCGCCAGCAGCCAAGTTAAGGGGCAGGGCTACACCTTC.

Ten or more counts support this clonotype. The J gene is TRBJ2-7, the V gene TRBV20-1; D could derive from TRBD1 or TRBD2 (7 bases each). Germline V gives CDR1 DFQATT, CDR2 SNEGSKA (reference sequence). Trimming removed 1 base at V and 9 bases at J, with 22 bases between. The CDR3 sequence is 15 residues long. The CDR3 spells CSARGIAGGRGSQYF. The CDR3 DNA sequence: TGCAGTGCTAGAGGTATAGCGGGTGGCAGGGGGTCGCAGTACTTC.

The rearrangement joins TRBV4-1 to TRBJ2-5, with 7 bases matching TRBD1. Germline trimming cut 3 bases from V and 5 bases from J; bases unmatched to any gene: 6. CDR3 size: 14 residues. Germline V lookup: CDR1 MGHRA, CDR2 YSYEKL. This CDR3 is CASSHDRVQETQYF. The CDR3 DNA reads TGCGCCAGCAGCCATGACAGGGTACAGGAGACCCAGTACTTC.